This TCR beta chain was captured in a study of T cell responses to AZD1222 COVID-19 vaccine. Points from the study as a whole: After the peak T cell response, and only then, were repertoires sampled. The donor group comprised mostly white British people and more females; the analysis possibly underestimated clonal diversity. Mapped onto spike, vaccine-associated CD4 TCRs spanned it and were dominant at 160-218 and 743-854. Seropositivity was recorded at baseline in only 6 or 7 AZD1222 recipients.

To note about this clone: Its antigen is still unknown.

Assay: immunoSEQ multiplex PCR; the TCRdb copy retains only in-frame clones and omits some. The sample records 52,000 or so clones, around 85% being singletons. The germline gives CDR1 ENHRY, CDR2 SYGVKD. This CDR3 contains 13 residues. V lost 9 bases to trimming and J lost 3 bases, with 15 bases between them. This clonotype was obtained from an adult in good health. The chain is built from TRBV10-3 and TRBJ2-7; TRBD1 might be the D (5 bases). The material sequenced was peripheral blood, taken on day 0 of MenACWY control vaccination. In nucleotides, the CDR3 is TGTGCCATTGCAGGGTCCGCTCTCTACGAGCAGTACTTC. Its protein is CAIAGSALYEQYF.